Each of the 16 T cell receptor beta chains below was sequenced from the same sample in a study of blood T cells in healthy people across ages. A second 7 to 11 cycle PCR used barcoded and J-beta primers. TCRdb reprocessed the 5' RACE reads with MiXCR, giving one entry per CDR3 protein. The sample holds about 640,000 distinct CDR3 sequences, roughly 30% seen once. Material: blood. Every receptor here comes from a woman of 80 years or more in good health.

This clonotype was found many times. The chain employs TRBV5-1 and TRBJ1-1, with D uncertain. Germline CDR1 and CDR2: SGHRS and YFSETQ. The V end lost 2 bases, the J end lost 2 bases, and 13 bases lay between the germline ends. The CDR3 extends over 15 amino acids. The CDR3 nucleotides are TGCGCCAGCAGCTTTGCAACCGATGAAAACACTGAAGCTTTCTTT. Its translation: CASSFATDENTEAFF.

This clonotype was seen repeatedly, ten times or more. V usage is TRBV15 and J usage is TRBJ2-3, with TRBD1 matching 7 bases. Germline CDR1 and CDR2: LNHNV and YYDKDF (reference sequence). With 1 base clipped from V and 3 bases from J, the junction kept 10 bases outside the gene matches. The CDR3 totals 17 residues. The DNA for the CDR3 is TGTGCCACCAGCAGAGGTAGATCGGGACAGCAAACAGATACGCAGTATTTT. This sequence encodes CATSRGRSGQQTDTQYF.

This clonotype occurred many times. The rearrangement joins TRBV9 to TRBJ1-2; no reliable D call. In germline, CDR1 is SGDLS, CDR2 YYNGEE. This CDR3 has 12 residues. Trimming took 3 bases from V and 9 from J, leaving 12 bases between them. Here the CDR3 reads CASSDPSARYTF. DNA for the CDR3: TGTGCCAGCAGCGACCCCTCGGCCCGCTACACCTTC.

This clonotype appeared once. This chain uses TRBV5-5 with TRBJ2-1, with TRBD1 matching 7 bases. The CDR3 totals 14 residues. Trimming removed 9 bases from V and 4 bases from J; junction bases left unmatched: 10. Per germline, CDR1 SGHKS and CDR2 YYEKEE (reference sequence). The chain's CDR3 is CANNLGQEYNEQFF. CDR3 sequence (DNA): TGTGCCAACAACCTTGGACAGGAATACAATGAGCAGTTCTTC.

This chain uses TRBV12-3 or TRBV12-4 with TRBJ1-1; 7 bases fit TRBD1. The CDR3 length is 14 residues. Trimming cost V 5 bases and J 3 bases; bases outside gene matches: 6. In DNA, the CDR3 is TGTGCCAGCAGTACGGGACAGTTAGACACTGAAGCTTTCTTT. Its translation is CASSTGQLDTEAFF.

At least ten counts were recorded for this clonotype. The rearrangement uses TRBV4-2 and TRBJ2-5, with D perhaps TRBD2 (6 bases). The CDR3 contains 15 residues. CDR1 and CDR2 from the germline V gene are LGHNA and YNFKEQ. The germline V and J ends were trimmed by 0 bases and 11 bases, with 19 bases remaining between them. The CDR3 nucleotides are TGTGCCAGCAGCCAAGATGGCCGGGGGATACAGGAGCAGTACTTC. This translates into CASSQDGRGIQEQYF.

This clonotype was seen a handful of times. The rearrangement joins TRBV6-5 to TRBJ1-3; possibly TRBD1 for D (5 bases). CDR1 is MNHEY and CDR2 is SVGAGI in the germline V gene. V was clipped by 6 bases and J by 0 bases, with 12 bases between them. This CDR3 has 15 amino acids. This CDR3 is CASSPKGSSGNTIYF. DNA for the CDR3: TGTGCCAGCAGCCCGAAGGGGAGCTCTGGAAACACCATATATTTT.

This clonotype was seen ten or more times. V and J are TRBV5-1 and TRBJ1-1; 11 positions agree with TRBD1. Germline V lookup: CDR1 SGHRS, CDR2 YFSETQ. The CDR3 runs 15 residues. V gave up 3 bases and J gave up 5 bases; unmatched junction bases: 6. CDR3 amino acids: CASSSGTGGFTEAFF. The CDR3 coding sequence is TGCGCCAGCAGCTCCGGGACAGGGGGTTTTACTGAAGCTTTCTTT.

This clonotype was found many times. The rearrangement uses TRBV7-6 and TRBJ1-2; the D is unclear. V was clipped by 5 bases and J by 4 bases, with 17 bases between them. CDR3 length: 15 amino acids. Per germline, CDR1 SGHVS and CDR2 FNYEAQ. The chain's CDR3 is CASSPLVGGFYGYTF. In DNA, the CDR3 is TGTGCCAGCAGCCCATTAGTAGGAGGATTCTATGGCTACACCTTC.

This rearrangement joins TRBV20-1 to TRBJ1-1, with D tentatively TRBD1 (5 bases). The CDR3 is 11 residues long. V was clipped by 6 bases and J by 8 bases, with 13 bases between them. Germline-derived CDR1 and CDR2 are DFQATT and SNEGSKA (reference sequence). CDR3 DNA sequence: TGCAGTGCCACTACGACAGACGAAGCTTTCTTT. The encoded protein is CSATTTDEAFF.

A note on this clonotype: A junction boundary mismatches the germline segment, possibly from a read error. This chain joins TRBV5-5 and TRBJ2-1, with TRBD1 identical over 9 bases. Germline CDR1 is SGHKS and CDR2 is YYEKEE (reference sequence). CDR3 length equals 14 residues. Here the CDR3 DNA reads TGCGCCAGCAGCCAGGGACAGGGTATCGGCCAGCAGTTCTTC. Protein: CASSQGQGIGQQFF.

This clonotype was observed many times. This chain links TRBV7-2 with TRBJ2-2; D is uncertain. Germline assignment: CDR1 SGHTA and CDR2 FQGNSA. The CDR3 length is 14 residues. Trimming cost V 8 bases and J 4 bases, with 14 bases left between them. The CDR3 DNA is TGTGCCAGCTCCCTGGGCGGATCCACCGGGGAGCTGTTTTTT. It yields the protein CASSLGGSTGELFF.

This clonotype was counted at least ten times. This chain connects TRBV2 to TRBJ2-2; no firm D call. There are 13 residues in the CDR3. Germline V lookup: CDR1 SNHLY, CDR2 FYNNEI. Trimming cost V 8 bases and J 0 bases, with 7 bases left between them. The CDR3 here is CASGQTNTGELFF. DNA for the CDR3: TGTGCCAGCGGGCAGACGAACACCGGGGAGCTGTTTTTT.

There are many counts of this clonotype. V is TRBV20-1 and J is TRBJ1-4, with 10 bases matching TRBD1. The germline CDR1 and CDR2 sequences are DFQATT and SNEGSKA (reference sequence). The CDR3 length is 13 residues. Trimming removed 6 bases from V and 8 bases from J; junction bases left unmatched: 6. CDR3 nucleotide sequence: TGCAGTGCCTCAGACAGGGGGCGCGAAAAACTGTTTTTT. It is translated as CSASDRGREKLFF.

Ten or more counts support this clonotype. The J gene is TRBJ2-5, the V gene TRBV19, with D possibly matching TRBD1 (5 bases). Germline V gives CDR1 LNHDA, CDR2 SQIVND (reference sequence). The CDR3 runs to 13 residues. Trimming pared 6 bases from V and 6 bases from J, leaving 14 bases between. For the CDR3, the DNA is TGTGCCAGTAGACCAGGGTCCTCCCAGACCCAGTACTTC. It specifies CASRPGSSQTQYF.

In the case of this clonotype: Being one base from a much bigger clone, this may be a read error. The CDR3 DNA sequence: TGTGCCAGCAGCAAGCTCCAGGGGGCCACTGAAGCTTTCTTT. Translated, it gives CASSKLQGATEAFF. This chain joins TRBV7-9 and TRBJ1-1, with 8 bases identical to TRBD1. Germline loops: CDR1 SEHNR, CDR2 FQNEAQ (reference sequence). The CDR3 contains 14 residues. Unmatched junction bases numbered 6, after V lost 5 bases and J lost 4 bases.